These 24 T cell receptor beta chains were sequenced from one sample in a study of cytomegalovirus exposure and HLA in healthy donors. PCR involved 60 Vbeta and 13 Jbeta primers. Assay used: immunoSEQ multiplex PCR; TCRdb lists only in-frame clones, some missing. Seen here are tens of thousands of clones, around 80% observed once, and the top ten hold 51%. Sequencing input: PBMCs. These receptors were collected from a middle-aged man in good health and CMV-seropositive.

The rearrangement uses TRBV6-1 and TRBJ2-2; D is undetermined. CDR1 and CDR2 (germline): MNHNS, SASEGT. The CDR3 runs 15 residues. Trimming pared 4 bases from V and 3 bases from J, leaving 12 bases between. CDR3 residues: CASSGLVDHTGELFF. CDR3 sequence (DNA): TGTGCCAGCAGTGGGTTAGTAGATCACACCGGGGAGCTGTTTTTT.

The gene calls are TRBV7-3 and TRBJ2-5, with a possible D match to TRBD2 (6 bases). The better agreement between TRBJ2-7 and the DNA end casts doubt on the J call. Germline V gene sequence: CDR1 SGHTA, CDR2 FQGTGA. This CDR3 comprises 16 residues. The CDR3 protein is CASSLTAGRSSYEQYF. CDR3 DNA sequence: TGTGCCAGCAGCTTAACTGCGGGACGGAGCTCCTACGAGCAGTACTTC.

The rearrangement joins TRBV15 to TRBJ1-3; D uncertain. V dropped 3 bases and J dropped 6 bases, with 9 bases sitting between them. Per germline, CDR1 LNHNV and CDR2 YYDKDF (reference sequence). This CDR3 has 13 amino acids. In nucleotides, the CDR3 is TGTGCCACCAGCAGGTACACCTCAAACACCATATATTTT. Its translation is CATSRYTSNTIYF.

J is TRBJ1-3 and V is TRBV30; D is perhaps TRBD1 (6 bases). Trimming removed 0 bases at V and 4 bases at J, with 16 bases between. This CDR3 has 16 residues. Germline V gene sequence: CDR1 GTSNPN, CDR2 SVGIG (reference sequence). CDR3 protein: CAWSVYPRTEGNTIYF. The CDR3 DNA is TGTGCCTGGAGTGTTTATCCCCGGACAGAAGGAAACACCATATATTTT.

The J gene is TRBJ1-2, the V gene TRBV9; D perhaps matches TRBD1 (6 bases). This CDR3 comprises 15 residues. Germline V gene sequence: CDR1 SGDLS, CDR2 YYNGEE. Between the trimmed V and J ends, which lost 4 bases and 8 bases, there was a span of 21 bases. The DNA of the CDR3 is TGTGCCAGCAGCCCTAGAGGACAGCCGATCGGGGGCTACACCTTC. Translated, it gives CASSPRGQPIGGYTF.

V and J are TRBV5-1 and TRBJ1-1; TRBD1 is a possible D gene (6 bases). The CDR3 extends over 18 amino acids. The germline V and J ends were trimmed by 4 bases and 10 bases, with 32 bases remaining between them. Germline values: CDR1 SGHRS, CDR2 YFSETQ. The CDR3 loop reads CASSRRGAAGDPYGGAFF. CDR3 bases: TGCGCCAGCAGCCGGAGGGGGGCCGCGGGGGATCCCTATGGTGGAGCTTTCTTT.

This chain joins TRBV6-6 and TRBJ2-7, with 10 bases identical to TRBD1. CDR1 is MNHNY and CDR2 is SVGAGI in the germline V gene (reference sequence). This CDR3 is built from 14 residues. With V trimmed by 7 bases and J by 2 bases, 5 bases remained unmatched. CDR3 residues: CASKLGQGTYEQYF. The CDR3 coding sequence is TGTGCCAGCAAGCTGGGACAGGGGACCTACGAGCAGTACTTC.

This chain uses TRBV19 with TRBJ2-3; 13 positions match TRBD2. Trimming took 6 bases from V and 5 from J; bases not matched to a gene: 11. This CDR3 contains 17 residues. Germline V gives CDR1 LNHDA, CDR2 SQIVND (reference sequence). In DNA form, the CDR3 reads TGTGCCAGTAGCGGGGCGAGACTAGCGGGGGGATTAGATACGCAGTATTTT. It translates to CASSGARLAGGLDTQYF.

The chain joins TRBV18 to TRBJ1-1; TRBD1 is a possible D gene (6 bases). The V end was cut by 3 bases, the J end by 4 bases, with 12 bases between. In germline, CDR1 is KGHSH, CDR2 LQKENI. The CDR3 length is 14 residues. The CDR3 here is CASSPAGAVTEAFF. The DNA for the CDR3 is TGTGCCAGCTCACCGGCGGGGGCAGTCACTGAAGCTTTCTTT.

A few counts support this clone. J is TRBJ2-7 and V is TRBV10-2, with 7 positions matching TRBD2. V lost 8 bases, J lost 0 bases, and 7 bases stayed unmatched. Germline V gives CDR1 WSHSY, CDR2 SAAADI. There are 14 residues in the CDR3. The CDR3 DNA reads as TGCGCCAGCGGCTCCGGGACTAACTCCTACGAGCAGTACTTC. Its translation is CASGSGTNSYEQYF.

V and J are TRBV27 and TRBJ2-5; maybe TRBD2 (7 bases). Germline V gene lookup returns CDR1 MNHEY and CDR2 SMNVEV (reference sequence). The CDR3 loop spans 15 amino acids. Deletions cut 6 bases from V and 5 bases from J, with 19 bases between. The CDR3 DNA reads as TGTGCCAGCAGCTCCGTCCGGGCGGGGGCCGAGACCCAGTACTTC. Protein: CASSSVRAGAETQYF.

The rearrangement joins TRBV10-3 to TRBJ1-5, with TRBD1 matching 10 bases. The germline gives CDR1 ENHRY, CDR2 SYGVKD. Germline trimming cut 6 bases from V and 5 bases from J; bases unmatched to any gene: 10. There are 16 residues in the CDR3. Here the CDR3 DNA reads TGTGCCATCAGCCCCGGGACAGGGGAACAGGATCAGCCCCAGCATTTT. Translating gives CAISPGTGEQDQPQHF.

The V gene is TRBV2, the J gene TRBJ2-7; D remains ambiguous. This CDR3 has 12 amino acids. Per the germline V gene, CDR1 is SNHLY and CDR2 is FYNNEI. The V end lost 3 bases, the J end lost 5 bases, and 8 bases lay between the germline ends. The CDR3 loop reads CASSDSNDEQYF. CDR3 bases: TGTGCCAGCAGTGATAGTAACGACGAGCAGTACTTC. The whole variable domain, filled in from reference TRBV2 and TRBJ2-7, reads EPEVTQTPSHQVTQMGQEVILRCVPISNHLYFYWYRQILGQKVEFLVSFYNNEISEKSEIFDDQFSVERPDGSNFTLKIRSTKLEDSAMYFCASSDSNDEQYFGPGTRLTVT.

The sample holds a few counts of this clone. This rearrangement joins TRBV5-8 to TRBJ1-2; D might be TRBD1 (6 bases). Trimming removed 5 bases at V and 7 bases at J, with 15 bases between. CDR3 length: 13 amino acids. From germline, CDR1 is SGHTS and CDR2 YDEGEE. Here the CDR3 DNA reads TGTGCCAGCAGTTTGCAGGGGTTGATTGGCTACACCTTC. It is translated as CASSLQGLIGYTF.

The J gene is TRBJ2-7, the V gene TRBV28; weak D call: TRBD1 (5 bases). V lost 8 bases to trimming and J lost 3 bases, with 11 bases between them. The CDR3 length is 12 residues. CDR1 is MDHEN and CDR2 is SYDVKM in the germline V gene. The CDR3 loop reads CASQGFGYEQYF. CDR3 in DNA: TGTGCCAGCCAGGGTTTCGGCTACGAGCAGTACTTC.

CDR3 nucleotides: TGTGCCAGTAGTAGCGAGCGGGAGGCTCATGAGCAGTTCTTC. Translation: CASSSEREAHEQFF. The chain uses TRBV19 and TRBJ2-1; 9 nucleotides line up with TRBD2. CDR1 and CDR2 from the germline V gene are LNHDA and SQIVND (reference sequence). There are 14 residues in the CDR3. V was pared by 4 bases and J by 8 bases, with 6 bases of the junction left unmatched.

The rearrangement links TRBV28 to TRBJ2-3, with 8 bases identical to TRBD1. Looked up from germline, CDR1 is MDHEN and CDR2 is SYDVKM. The V segment lost 10 bases and the J segment 0 bases; nucleotides outside the gene matches: 3. This CDR3 comprises 13 residues. For the CDR3, the DNA is TGTGCCACCAGGGGGCCTAGCACAGATACGCAGTATTTT. This translates into CATRGPSTDTQYF.

The rearrangement joins TRBV7-2 to TRBJ2-2; possible D gene TRBD1, 6 bases. CDR1 SGHTA and CDR2 FQGNSA come from the germline V gene. The CDR3 is made up of 15 amino acids. V was clipped by 2 bases and J by 0 bases, with 7 bases between them. In DNA form, the CDR3 reads TGTGCCAGCAGCTTAAACAGGGCGAACACCGGGGAGCTGTTTTTT. This codes for CASSLNRANTGELFF.

The rearrangement uses TRBV27 and TRBJ1-2; unclear D gene. The CDR3 covers 13 residues. Trimming took off 0 bases at V and 3 bases at J, with 5 bases between the two ends. The germline gives CDR1 MNHEY, CDR2 SMNVEV (reference sequence). This chain's CDR3 is CASSLSPDYGYTF. The DNA for the CDR3 is TGTGCCAGCAGTTTATCGCCAGACTATGGCTACACCTTC.

The rearrangement uses TRBV19 and TRBJ1-1, with D unclear. The CDR3 consists of 14 residues. CDR1 and CDR2 (germline): LNHDA, SQIVND (reference sequence). Trimming cost V 7 bases and J 0 bases, with 12 bases left between them. The CDR3 reads CASTLLAVNTEAFF. Written as DNA, the CDR3 is TGTGCCAGTACCCTCTTAGCGGTGAACACTGAAGCTTTCTTT.

The chain carries TRBV5-1 and TRBJ2-5; 9 bases map to TRBD2. The CDR3 is 16 amino acids. The germline V gene has CDR1 SGHRS and CDR2 YFSETQ. The V and J ends lost 4 bases and 5 bases, in that order; junction bases with no gene match: 12. CDR3 sequence: CASSVQVAGVGETQYF. For the CDR3, the DNA is TGCGCCAGCAGCGTACAAGTAGCGGGAGTAGGTGAGACCCAGTACTTC.

This chain uses TRBV4-1 with TRBJ1-2; 7 bases match TRBD1. Looked up from germline, CDR1 is MGHRA and CDR2 is YSYEKL. The CDR3 spans 15 residues. Trimming removed 1 base from V and 2 bases from J; junction bases left unmatched: 4. The CDR3 sequence: CASSQVQGNNYGYTF. CDR3 nucleotides: TGCGCCAGCAGCCAAGTACAGGGGAACAACTATGGCTACACCTTC.

CDR3 nucleotide sequence: TGCGCCAGCAGCTTGACAGGGGATTACACCGGGGAGCTGTTTTTT. Translation: CASSLTGDYTGELFF. The chain joins TRBV5-1 to TRBJ2-2; 7 nucleotides align to TRBD1. Unmatched junction bases numbered 3, after V lost 1 base and J lost 3 bases. This CDR3 spans 15 amino acids. CDR1 and CDR2 (germline): SGHRS, YFSETQ. The full variable domain, rest sourced from reference TRBV5-1 and TRBJ2-2, is KAGVTQTPRYLIKTRGQQVTLSCSPISGHRSVSWYQQTPGQGLQFLFEYFSETQRNKGNFPGRFSGRQFSNSRSEMNVSTLELGDSALYLCASSLTGDYTGELFFGEGSRLTVL.

This chain links TRBV15 with TRBJ1-6; 7 bases map to TRBD1. This CDR3 spans 14 amino acids. The trim removed 7 bases at V and 7 bases at J, leaving 7 bases unmatched. The germline gives CDR1 LNHNV, CDR2 YYDKDF (reference sequence). CDR3 sequence reads: CATTGGPSNSPLHF. The DNA for the CDR3 is TGTGCCACCACAGGGGGACCCTCGAATTCACCCCTCCACTTT.